What follows is one T cell receptor beta chain and its context. No antigen is known for it. PCR employed 60 Vbeta and 13 Jbeta primers. The table came from immunoSEQ multiplex PCR; TCRdb's copy has only in-frame clones and leaves some out. The data show 75,000 to 90,000 clones, 85% seen once. This CDR3 is 17 amino acids long. Germline V gene lookup returns CDR1 SGHTA and CDR2 FQGNSA. This sample is drawn from a study of cytomegalovirus exposure and HLA in healthy donors. Regarding the study as a whole: The study recorded 150 to 200 TCR beta chains that were cytomegalovirus-associated.

The sample taken for sequencing was PBMCs. The chain couples TRBV7-2 to TRBJ2-5; 9 nucleotides align to TRBD2. The J call may be mistaken, given a closer DNA end match to TRBJ2-7. The TCR sequence derives from a man aged 40-55 years in good health and CMV-seropositive. The CDR3 nucleotides are TGTGCCAGCAGCTCCGGTTTATCCAGCGGGAGGTTCTACGAGCAGTACTTC. Its protein is CASSSGLSSGRFYEQYF.